These 31 T cell receptor beta chains came from one sample sequenced in a study of response to subunit inactivated influenza vaccine. TCRdb fed the RT-PCR reads into MiXCR, producing one record per CDR3 protein. The data show more than 700,000 distinct CDR3 sequences, around 20% seen once. This specimen was PBMCs from blood, taken about 5 days after vaccination. The source of these receptors is a man aged 50-60 years who received an inactivated influenza vaccine.

In its sample, this clonotype was seen a few times. The chain employs TRBV6-5 and TRBJ2-1, with 11 nucleotides matching TRBD1. Trimming removed 0 bases from V and 2 bases from J; junction bases left unmatched: 0. Germline CDR1 reads MNHEY; CDR2 reads SVGAGI. This CDR3 comprises 16 residues. DNA for the CDR3: TGTGCCAGCAGTTACTCGGGACAGGGGGCCTACAATGAGCAGTTCTTC. Translation gives CASSYSGQGAYNEQFF.

The V and J genes are TRBV4-2 and TRBJ2-7; 14 positions match TRBD2. CDR1 and CDR2 (germline): LGHNA, YNFKEQ. With V trimmed by 3 bases and J by 10 bases, 11 bases remained unmatched. CDR3 length: 16 amino acids. The CDR3 bases are TGTGCCAGCAGCCAGGCCTCGGGACTAGCGGGAGTTGAACAGTACTTC. Translation: CASSQASGLAGVEQYF.

In its sample, this clonotype was seen many times. The chain uses TRBV5-6 and TRBJ1-2, with a weak D call TRBD1 (5 bases). This CDR3 spans 14 amino acids. In germline, CDR1 is SGHDT, CDR2 YYEEEE. The V end lost 4 bases, the J end lost 3 bases, and 13 bases lay between the germline ends. CDR3 bases: TGTGCCAGCAGCGTCTCCGACAGATACTATGGCTACACCTTC. Amino acid sequence: CASSVSDRYYGYTF.

This clonotype was counted a few times. The chain carries TRBV7-9 and TRBJ2-7; 7 positions match TRBD1. Germline trimming cut 0 bases from V and 5 bases from J; bases unmatched to any gene: 10. CDR1 is SEHNR, CDR2 FQNEAQ, per germline (reference sequence). The CDR3 has 16 residues. In DNA form, the CDR3 reads TGTGCCAGCAGCTTAGCGGGGACAGCCTCTCGGGACGAGCAGTACTTC. Amino acid sequence: CASSLAGTASRDEQYF.

A few counts support this clonotype. This rearrangement joins TRBV20-1 to TRBJ2-1; D is undetermined. Germline V gene data show CDR1 as DFQATT and CDR2 as SNEGSKA (reference sequence). This CDR3 is built from 14 residues. Trimming shortened V by 5 bases and J by 1 base, and 12 bases separated the two germline ends. The CDR3 loop reads CSASQTDSYNEQFF. Here the CDR3 DNA reads TGCAGTGCTTCCCAGACTGATTCCTACAATGAGCAGTTCTTC.

The V gene is TRBV15, the J gene TRBJ2-1; 9 bases align to TRBD2. The ends lost 5 bases at V and 6 bases at J; junction bases unmatched: 8. The CDR3 covers 15 residues. The germline V gene has CDR1 LNHNV and CDR2 YYDKDF (reference sequence). This chain's CDR3 is CATSLGRAGGNEQFF. The CDR3 DNA follows: TGTGCCACCAGCCTCGGTCGAGCGGGAGGCAATGAGCAGTTCTTC. Filled out from reference TRBV15 and TRBJ2-1, the complete variable domain reads DAMVIQNPRYQVTQFGKPVTLSCSQTLNHNVMYWYQQKSSQAPKLLFHYYDKDFNNEADTPDNFQSRRPNTSFCFLDIRSPGLGDTAMYLCATSLGRAGGNEQFFGPGTRLTVL.

This clonotype was observed a few times. V and J are TRBV29-1 and TRBJ2-1; no firm D call. Germline lookup yields CDR1 SQVTM and CDR2 ANQGSEA. The CDR3 loop spans 13 amino acids. Trimming cost V 7 bases and J 3 bases, with 13 bases left between them. In DNA form, the CDR3 reads TGCAGCGACCAGACCCTGGGCTACAATGAGCAGTTCTTC. This codes for CSDQTLGYNEQFF.

This clonotype was counted between two and nine times. V and J are TRBV7-2 and TRBJ2-5; TRBD2 matches at 10 bases. Germline V lookup: CDR1 SGHTA, CDR2 FQGNSA. The CDR3 is made up of 15 amino acids. The V gene end was trimmed by 6 bases and the J gene end by 5 bases; junction bases not matched to a gene: 9. CDR3 DNA: TGTGCCAGCAGACCTCGAGCGGGAGGGTTTGAGACCCAGTACTTC. As protein: CASRPRAGGFETQYF.

The chain carries TRBV11-2 and TRBJ2-7, with 7 bases that match TRBD1. CDR3 length equals 14 residues. V gave up 4 bases and J gave up 2 bases; unmatched junction bases: 5. Germline CDR1 and CDR2: SGHAT and FQNNGV. CDR3 amino acids: CASSSYRGTYEQYF. CDR3 nucleotides: TGTGCCAGCAGCTCCTACAGGGGCACCTACGAGCAGTACTTC. Filled out from reference TRBV11-2 and TRBJ2-7, the complete variable domain reads EAGVAQSPRYKIIEKRQSVAFWCNPISGHATLYWYQQILGQGPKLLIQFQNNGVVDDSQLPKDRFSAERLKGVDSTLKIQPAKLEDSAVYLCASSSYRGTYEQYFGPGTRLTVT.

This clonotype was detected ten times or more. This chain uses TRBV5-5 with TRBJ2-1; TRBD2 is a possible D gene (5 bases). Germline CDR1 SGHKS, CDR2 YYEKEE (reference sequence). V lost 4 bases, J lost 4 bases, and 9 bases lay in between. The CDR3 contains 13 residues. The CDR3 protein is CASSLLDYNEQFF. Here the CDR3 DNA reads TGTGCCAGCAGCCTACTAGATTACAATGAGCAGTTCTTC.

The rearrangement links TRBV7-9 to TRBJ1-2, with 8 positions matching TRBD1. CDR3 size: 15 residues. The J segment lost 4 bases and the V segment lost 5 bases, leaving 9 bases of the junction unmatched. Germline V CDR1 and CDR2: SEHNR, FQNEAQ (reference sequence). The CDR3 nucleotides are TGTGCCAGCAGCCACCGGGACAGGCAGGTCTATGGCTACACCTTC. Encoded protein: CASSHRDRQVYGYTF.

CDR3: CASRALSGANVLTF. Here the CDR3 DNA reads TGTGCCAGCAGAGCACTTTCTGGGGCCAACGTCCTGACTTTC. The chain recombines TRBV6-1 with TRBJ2-6; D is unclear. This CDR3 has 14 amino acids. CDR1 is MNHNS and CDR2 is SASEGT in the germline V gene. Trimming stripped 6 bases from V and 1 base from J, with 7 bases between.

This clonotype was observed a handful of times. This chain connects TRBV7-9 to TRBJ2-1; D call uncertain. Germline V lookup: CDR1 SEHNR, CDR2 FQNEAQ (reference sequence). The length of the CDR3 is 13 residues. Trimming took off 4 bases at V and 11 bases at J, with 15 bases between the two ends. The CDR3 DNA follows: TGTGCCAGCAGCTCGCCACCCCACGAGCAGCAGTTCTTC. It is translated as CASSSPPHEQQFF.

This clonotype was recorded a few times. The rearrangement joins TRBV5-1 to TRBJ1-1; D is ambiguous. V gave up 4 bases and J gave up 1 base, with 11 bases separating them. Germline values: CDR1 SGHRS, CDR2 YFSETQ. This CDR3 spans 14 amino acids. In DNA, the CDR3 is TGCGCCAGCAGCCCATCTGGAACGAACACTGAAGCTTTCTTT. Its protein product is CASSPSGTNTEAFF.

This chain uses TRBV5-1 with TRBJ2-5; unclear D gene. Germline CDR1 reads SGHRS; CDR2 reads YFSETQ. The V end lost 1 base, the J end lost 3 bases, and 7 bases lay between the germline ends. There are 13 residues in the CDR3. The CDR3 spells CASSLWTEETQYF. In DNA form, the CDR3 reads TGCGCCAGCAGCTTGTGGACGGAAGAGACCCAGTACTTC.

This clonotype has only one observation. The V and J genes are TRBV20-1 and TRBJ1-5; D possibly corresponds to TRBD1 (5 bases). Germline lookup yields CDR1 DFQATT and CDR2 SNEGSKA (reference sequence). V was shortened by 6 bases and J by 5 bases, with 14 bases between the two germline ends. The CDR3 is 13 residues long. The CDR3 sequence is CSAQRSGDQPQHF. The CDR3 DNA reads as TGCAGTGCCCAAAGGTCGGGGGATCAGCCCCAGCATTTT.

This clonotype came up a few times. The chain employs TRBV20-1 and TRBJ2-2, with 8 bases lining up with TRBD2. Losses at the gene ends were 0 bases for V and 4 bases for J; bases not matched to a gene: 4. The CDR3 runs to 15 residues. Germline V gene data show CDR1 as DFQATT and CDR2 as SNEGSKA (reference sequence). CDR3 amino acids: CSARDTLAGTGELFF. The CDR3, as DNA: TGCAGTGCTAGAGATACGCTAGCGGGCACCGGGGAGCTGTTTTTT.

This rearrangement joins TRBV6-5 to TRBJ2-3, with 15 bases fitting TRBD2. This CDR3 spans 17 amino acids. Trimming at V came to 2 bases and at J to 3 bases, leaving 3 bases not matched to a gene. Germline V gene data show CDR1 as MNHEY and CDR2 as SVGAGI. The CDR3 sequence is CASSYGTSGRLTDTQYF. CDR3 bases: TGTGCCAGCAGTTACGGGACTAGCGGGAGGCTGACAGATACGCAGTATTTT.

This clonotype appeared once. The rearrangement joins TRBV12-3 or TRBV12-4 to TRBJ1-1; TRBD1 matches at 7 bases. There are 15 residues in the CDR3. With 5 bases clipped from V and 2 bases from J, the junction kept 8 bases outside the gene matches. The CDR3, as DNA: TGTGCCAGCAGTGCGACAGGACAGGAAAACACTGAAGCTTTCTTT. Encoded protein: CASSATGQENTEAFF.

The rearrangement links TRBV3-1 to TRBJ1-6, with D perhaps TRBD1 (6 bases). The germline V and J ends were trimmed by 6 bases and 9 bases, with 12 bases remaining between them. Per the germline V gene, CDR1 is LGHDT and CDR2 is YNNKEL (reference sequence). The CDR3 runs 13 residues. The CDR3 is CASRDRLISPLHF. CDR3 DNA sequence: TGTGCCAGCAGGGACAGACTAATTTCACCCCTCCACTTT.

This clonotype was seen more than once but under ten times. V usage is TRBV20-1 and J usage is TRBJ2-7; 8 nucleotides align to TRBD1. This CDR3 has 14 amino acids. CDR1 is DFQATT, CDR2 SNEGSKA, per germline (reference sequence). The junction had 8 bases not matched to a gene; V was cut back by 2 bases and J by 5 bases. The chain's CDR3 is CSARLLGQGDEQYF. DNA of the CDR3: TGCAGTGCTAGACTGCTCGGACAGGGTGACGAGCAGTACTTC.

The chain employs TRBV4-1 and TRBJ2-2; TRBD1 agrees at 8 bases. Germline CDR1 reads MGHRA; CDR2 reads YSYEKL. The CDR3 is 14 residues long. The ends lost 6 bases at V and 4 bases at J; junction bases unmatched: 4. The CDR3 here is CASSLTGVTGELFF. The CDR3 DNA is TGCGCCAGCAGTTTGACAGGGGTCACCGGGGAGCTGTTTTTT.

The rearrangement links TRBV12-3 or TRBV12-4 to TRBJ1-5; D is unresolved. Trimming stripped 6 bases from V and 1 base from J, with 13 bases between. The CDR3 spans 15 residues. The CDR3, as DNA: TGTGCCAGCAGCCCCGAGTGGAAAAGCAATCAGCCCCAGCATTTT. Protein: CASSPEWKSNQPQHF.

The genes are TRBV20-1 and TRBJ2-3; a weak D match, TRBD1 (5 bases). The CDR3 contains 14 residues. Germline CDR1 DFQATT, CDR2 SNEGSKA (reference sequence). The V and J ends lost 2 bases and 4 bases respectively, with 13 bases between them. In nucleotides, the CDR3 is TGCAGTGCTAGAAATAAAGAAGGGGCAGATACGCAGTATTTT. Translating it yields CSARNKEGADTQYF.

The J gene is TRBJ2-5, the V gene TRBV12-3 or TRBV12-4; maybe TRBD2 (7 bases). The CDR3 extends over 14 amino acids. The germline V and J ends were trimmed by 3 bases and 5 bases, with 13 bases remaining between them. Written as DNA, the CDR3 is TGTGCCAGCAGTTTTATACGGGGGGCGGAGACCCAGTACTTC. It specifies CASSFIRGAETQYF.

The V gene is TRBV12-3 or TRBV12-4, the J gene TRBJ2-7, with 7 nucleotides matching TRBD1. The V and J ends lost 3 bases and 4 bases, in that order; junction bases with no gene match: 6. This CDR3 is built from 14 residues. CDR3 sequence reads: CASSFVTGSYEQYF. The CDR3 DNA sequence: TGTGCCAGCAGTTTTGTGACAGGGTCGTACGAGCAGTACTTC.

This clonotype was seen more than once but under ten times. The CDR3 loop is CASSLASAQETQYF. CDR3 coding DNA: TGTGCCAGCAGCTTAGCGTCGGCCCAAGAGACCCAGTACTTC. This rearrangement joins TRBV7-6 to TRBJ2-5, with D unclear. V lost 0 bases and J lost 1, with 6 bases in between. This CDR3 comprises 14 residues. Germline CDR1 SGHVS, CDR2 FNYEAQ. Full variable domain (rest looked up from reference TRBV7-6 and TRBJ2-5): GAGVSQSPRYKVTKRGQDVALRCDPISGHVSLYWYRQALGQGPEFLTYFNYEAQQDKSGLPNDRFSAERPEGSISTLTIQRTEQRDSAMYRCASSLASAQETQYFGPGTRLLVL.

As regards this clonotype: This may come from a read error, since a much larger clone is one base off. The CDR3 region is CASSQTRTSAATGELFF. In DNA, the CDR3 is TGTGCCAGCAGCCAAACCCGTACTAGCGCGGCCACCGGGGAGCTGTTTTTT. The chain is built from TRBV3-1 and TRBJ2-2, with 7 bases that match TRBD2. The CDR3 loop spans 17 amino acids. Unmatched junction bases numbered 10, after V lost 2 bases and J lost 4 bases. Germline CDR1 LGHDT, CDR2 YNNKEL (reference sequence).

The V and J genes are TRBV7-9 and TRBJ1-2; no reliable D call. This CDR3 region has 16 residues. Trimming pared 1 base from V and 0 bases from J, leaving 12 bases between. Per the germline V gene, CDR1 is SEHNR and CDR2 is FQNEAQ (reference sequence). The CDR3 protein is CASSLDSVIPNYGYTF. The CDR3 bases are TGTGCCAGCAGCTTAGATTCAGTGATACCTAACTATGGCTACACCTTC.

In its sample, this clonotype was seen many times. This chain links TRBV7-2 with TRBJ2-2, with D uncertain. Germline values: CDR1 SGHTA, CDR2 FQGNSA. The CDR3 covers 13 residues. V was trimmed by 5 bases and J by 5 bases, leaving 9 bases between them. The CDR3 region has the DNA TGTGCCAGCAGCCCCCGTCTAACCGGGGAGCTGTTTTTT. Protein product: CASSPRLTGELFF.

The chain uses TRBV12-3 or TRBV12-4 and TRBJ1-1; TRBD1 agrees at 10 bases. J was trimmed by 10 bases and V by 3 bases; bases with no gene match: 5. The CDR3 length is 13 residues. The CDR3 protein is CASSLTGGATAFF. As DNA, the CDR3 is TGTGCCAGCAGTTTGACAGGGGGCGCGACAGCTTTCTTT.